This record covers a single T cell receptor (beta chain). Patients were newly diagnosed with stage II-IVA oral cavity squamous cell carcinoma without prior systemic or radiation treatment. The entry originates in a study of neoadjuvant anti-PD-1 for oral cavity cancer. Libraries were prepared by immunoSEQ multiplex PCR; TCRdb keeps only in-frame clonotypes and omits some of them. The sample lists 14,000 or so clones; 60% to 70% were seen once. Germline V gene sequence: CDR1 SNHLY, CDR2 FYNNEI. Trimming removed 9 bases at V and 0 bases at J, with 12 bases between. The length of the CDR3 is 15 residues.

The chain recombines TRBV2 with TRBJ2-6; no definite D call. The clonotype was recovered from a person aged 40 to 85 with oral cavity squamous cell carcinoma. Source: PBMCs, taken before nivolumab (anti-PD-1) treatment. CDR3 protein: CARRGPLSGANVLTF. The CDR3 DNA follows: TGTGCCAGGAGAGGCCCCCTCTCTGGGGCCAACGTCCTGACTTTC.